The present T cell receptor (beta chain) was sequenced within a study of beta chain features in type 1 diabetes (dated by TCRdb to between 2017 and 2018). At the level of the whole study: Mean age, gender distribution, total cell number and subset yield were not different between patients and healthy donors. A total of 85 million to 140 million sorted cells were examined across all samples, and the number of cells per subset was strongly correlated with RNA yield. The study compared the TCRB repertoires of sorted circulating CD4+ T cell subsets in recently diagnosed type 1 diabetes patients with those in matched healthy donors. Whereas all 30 or so donors provided naive and central memory subsets, regulatory and stem cell-like memory subsets were isolated from just 8 patients and about 8 healthy donors. The research as a whole found: Type 1 diabetes patients showed a moderate but significant shortening of TCRB CDR3 length in all four CD4+ subsets. Because cDNA rather than genomic DNA was sequenced, highly expressing activated cells could have been over-represented, although no difference in activation and CD3 levels was found between groups. Because small numbers of individuals were included in the HLA sub-analyses, any influence of HLA type on TCRB rearrangement was left unresolved. At VDJ recombination sites, type 1 diabetes patients had fewer insertions and more deleted nucleotides, which implies abnormalities in thymic rearrangement. PCR may preferentially amplify shorter templates, but because patient and control samples were amplified and corrected together, any resulting skew would affect both groups equally. Naive, central memory and regulatory TCRB repertoires appeared to be more similar among patients than among healthy donors.

The High Capacity cDNA Reverse Transcription Kit was used to reverse transcribe all of the isolated RNA, meaning that expressed TCRB transcripts were what got sequenced. Deep immunoSEQ sequencing was applied to naive, central memory and regulatory T cell samples, giving an average of about 3.4 million total reads per sample. Sorted cells were lysed in RLT buffer, and RNA was extracted using DNase-treated RNeasy Micro or Mini kits according to cell number. Each cell subset was processed on its own to prevent cross-contamination, while patient and healthy donor samples were processed together. The immunoSEQ multiplex PCR was used to amplify TCRB sequences from cDNA, yielding 87-bp fragments that span the CDR3 region. The amplicons were sequenced using the Illumina HiSeq platform. In the original analysis: PCR bias was corrected computationally using synthetic template baselines, and reads within Hamming distance 2 were collapsed, with unmergeable singletons discarded. Reads were aligned to IMGT to assign V, D and J genes, CDR3 length, and insertions or deletions at six rearrangement sites. Within each subset, clonotype counts were normalized to sorted cell number, and only after that were true diversity and Gini coefficients computed with the tcR R package. Repertoire sharing was quantified using the overlap coefficient calculated on TCRB nucleotide sequences. TCRdb took this table from immuneACCESS and kept in-frame rearrangements with V and J called. Such tables lack part of the clones; where checked against another copy, unresolved V genes explain under half of the gap, and the rest is unexplained. The V and J calls and the clone size are those of that table, but D and trimming were determined from the DNA. The sample records hundreds of thousands of clones, 14% of which are singletons. The ten largest clones take up under 8.5% of the sample.

For this chain, trimming is 0 bases at the V end and 2 bases at the J end, and the number of junction bases without a gene match is 8. CDR1 GTSNPN and CDR2 SVGIG are derived from the germline V gene (reference sequence). The CDR3 spans 16 residues, from the cysteine through the phenylalanine. Only the CDR3 DNA is retained, 48 bases long and in frame from the first base. Each donor gave one peripheral blood draw, approximately 110 mL on average, collected into heparinised tubes. Using a panel that included CD45RO, CCR7, CD25, CD127, CD95 and CD27, naive, central memory, regulatory and stem cell-like memory CD4+ T cells were sorted on a BD FACSAria II. Purity was above 95% for every sorted population. PBMCs were isolated immediately by Lymphoprep density gradient centrifugation and stained directly without culture. So that batch effects would be minimized, each experiment stained and sorted samples in pairs, pairing one healthy donor with one patient.

A few counts support this clone. This clone's antigen is unknown. Base qualities are not provided; no much larger clone lies one nucleotide away. The specimen sequenced was central memory CD4+ T cells from blood. The origin of this receptor is a man aged 25-40 years in good health. Rearrangement joined TRBV30 to TRBJ1-2; 8 bases in the junction line up with TRBD1. The DNA sequence is as follows: TGTGCCTGGAGTGTACCCGCAAGGACAGGGAACTATGGCTACACCTTC. This yields the protein CAWSVPARTGNYGYTF.